These T cell receptor beta chains were read from a single sample in a study of Ad26.COV2.S vaccination and SARS-CoV-2 variants. Repertoires were generated with immunoSEQ multiplex PCR, while TCRdb's copy carries only in-frame clones and drops some. The sample has around 140,000 clones, 86% seen once. This specimen was peripheral blood, taken after recovery from COVID-19. The receptors stem from a human donor who had recovered from COVID-19. CDR3s leave out the opening cysteine and the closing phenylalanine or tryptophan.

V: TRBV7-9; J: TRBJ1-5; length: 12; CDR3: ASSQDNSNQPQH
V: TRBV10-2; J: TRBJ2-1; length: 14; CDR3: ASTDRLLAGGNEQF
V: TRBV24-1; J: TRBJ1-2; length: 14; CDR3: ATSDPDSEPGYGYT
V: TRBV5-1; J: TRBJ1-1; length: 13; CDR3: ASSLGGSRNTEAF
V: TRBV27; J: TRBJ2-1; length: 11; CDR3: ASSLGIMNEQF
V: TRBV15; J: TRBJ2-1; length: 15; CDR3: ATSSQEGAFSYNEQF
V: TRBV6-5; J: TRBJ2-5; length: 14; CDR3: ASSYSYVQFQETQY
V: TRBV24-1; J: TRBJ2-5; length: 13; CDR3: ATSDPGGPEETQY
V: TRBV9; J: TRBJ1-6; length: 8; CDR3: ASMSSPLH
V: TRBV5-4; J: TRBJ1-2; length: 14; CDR3: ASSLGGAEFNYGYT
V: TRBV3-1/TRBV3-2; J: TRBJ2-4; length: 10; CDR3: ASSHSENIQY
V: TRBV6-2/TRBV6-3; J: TRBJ2-1; length: 14; CDR3: ASSYDRGLTYNEQF
V: TRBV6-5; J: TRBJ1-1; length: 11; CDR3: ASRGSGNHEAF
V: TRBV7-6; J: TRBJ2-3; length: 12; CDR3: ASSLVVGADTQY
V: TRBV7-9; J: TRBJ2-6; length: 17; CDR3: ASSISESGTNSGANVLT
V: TRBV30; J: TRBJ1-5; length: 13; CDR3: AWSPRREGNQPQH
V: TRBV5-1; J: TRBJ2-7; length: 11; CDR3: ASSPGTAGEQY
V: TRBV15; J: TRBJ1-3; length: 12; CDR3: ATSVTGLGNTIY
V: TRBV7-9; J: TRBJ1-4; length: 12; CDR3: ASSLLQSNEKLF
V: TRBV7-9; J: TRBJ1-5; length: 12; CDR3: ASSSKGGNQPQH
V: TRBV21-1; J: TRBJ2-1; length: 14; CDR3: ASKQGTGRSYNEQF
V: TRBV7-2; J: TRBJ2-5; length: 12; CDR3: ASSLAGGQPTQY
V: TRBV14; J: TRBJ2-1; length: 14; CDR3: ASSQLFSQFYNEQF
V: TRBV29-1; J: TRBJ1-2; length: 12; CDR3: SVDPLEGQDGYT
V: TRBV3-1/TRBV3-2; J: TRBJ1-4; length: 11; CDR3: ASSARPEEKLF
V: TRBV30; J: TRBJ2-2; length: 10; CDR3: AWSSQGVELF
V: TRBV6-5; J: TRBJ1-6; length: 12; CDR3: ASSYGTGGSPLH
V: TRBV29-1; J: TRBJ1-1; length: 12; CDR3: SVGQGEGNTEAF
V: TRBV7-2; J: TRBJ1-3; length: 14; CDR3: ASSLADSFSGNTIY
V: TRBV4-3; J: TRBJ2-7; length: 13; CDR3: ASSQDRGGGYEQY
V: TRBV28; J: TRBJ2-7; length: 11; CDR3: ASSFGQLYEQY
V: TRBV30; J: TRBJ2-1; length: 14; CDR3: AWIPNGLVDTNEQF
V: TRBV28; J: TRBJ1-5; length: 13; CDR3: ASSLQGAGNQPQH
V: TRBV7-2; J: TRBJ1-3; length: 13; CDR3: ASSPGAHSGNTIY
V: TRBV19; J: TRBJ1-5; length: 13; CDR3: ASTLGALLNQPQH
V: TRBV28; J: TRBJ2-3; length: 15; CDR3: ASSPGTSGGPTDTQY
V: TRBV4-3; J: TRBJ1-6; length: 11; CDR3: ASSQDEHSPLH
V: TRBV6-5; J: TRBJ1-2; length: 12; CDR3: ASSSRRGNYGYT
V: TRBV6-5; J: TRBJ2-5; length: 12; CDR3: ASSYRPGEETQY
V: TRBV5-6; J: TRBJ1-5; length: 12; CDR3: ASSLWNAYQPQH
V: TRBV10-2; J: TRBJ2-7; length: 12; CDR3: ASSLGNWDYEQY
V: TRBV6-6; J: TRBJ1-5; length: 13; CDR3: ASRPPFESNQPQH
V: TRBV6-1; J: TRBJ2-7; length: 11; CDR3: ASSEWASYEQY
V: TRBV6-5; J: TRBJ2-1; length: 13; CDR3: ASSFGTGFYNEQF
V: TRBV25-1; J: TRBJ2-3; length: 13; CDR3: ASRPNRGRTDTQY
V: TRBV27; J: TRBJ1-1; length: 13; CDR3: ASSLSPSPNTEAF
V: TRBV7-9; J: TRBJ2-1; length: 13; CDR3: ASIRTGGGYNEQF
V: TRBV12-5; J: TRBJ2-1; length: 14; CDR3: ASGLGGLGIYNEQF
V: TRBV2; J: TRBJ2-4; length: 13; CDR3: ASLPGPDVINIQY
V: TRBV18; J: TRBJ1-2; length: 11; CDR3: ASSFQTGGEST
V: TRBV30; J: TRBJ1-3; length: 10; CDR3: AWSGGSDTIY
V: TRBV14; J: TRBJ2-1; length: 13; CDR3: ASSQDQNSYNEQF
V: TRBV4-3; J: TRBJ1-3; length: 11; CDR3: ASSESSGNTIY
V: TRBV28; J: TRBJ1-4; length: 12; CDR3: ASRGAGAAEKLF
V: TRBV28; J: TRBJ1-6; length: 10; CDR3: ATLESTAPLH
V: TRBV5-1; J: TRBJ2-3; length: 16; CDR3: ASSRGGPPHGYSDTQY
V: TRBV13; J: TRBJ2-2; length: 17; CDR3: ASSLRFSGLATGTGELF
V: TRBV5-6; J: TRBJ2-5; length: 12; CDR3: ASSSRPGAETQY
V: TRBV6-5; J: TRBJ1-1; length: 11; CDR3: ASSKGMNTEAF